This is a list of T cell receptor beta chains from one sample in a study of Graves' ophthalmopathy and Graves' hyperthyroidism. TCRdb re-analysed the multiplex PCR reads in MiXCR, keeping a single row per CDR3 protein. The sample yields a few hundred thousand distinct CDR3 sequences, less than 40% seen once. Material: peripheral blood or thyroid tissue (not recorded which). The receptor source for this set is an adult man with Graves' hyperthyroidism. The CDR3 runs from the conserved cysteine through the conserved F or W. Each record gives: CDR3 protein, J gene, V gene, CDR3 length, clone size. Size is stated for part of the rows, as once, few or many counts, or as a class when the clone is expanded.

CASGGDSGTNSPLHF | TRBJ1-6 | TRBV19 | 15 | many
CSAAGQGGPYEQYF | TRBJ2-7 | TRBV20-1 | 14 | -
CASSEFNRDYGYTF | TRBJ1-2 | TRBV25-1 | 14 | many
CASSPTPGRNTGELFF | TRBJ2-2 | TRBV4-1 | 16 | few
CSVAKPGGLETQYF | TRBJ2-5 | TRBV29-1 | 14 | -
CASSSRVGAYEQYF | TRBJ2-7 | TRBV5-8 | 14 | few
CASSADRTNSPLHF | TRBJ1-6 | TRBV6-5 | 14 | few
CASSFQGAVDGYTF | TRBJ1-2 | TRBV28 | 14 | few
CASSSRQPGANVLTF | TRBJ2-6 | TRBV6-6 | 15 | many
CASSPKTGTGVNYGYTF | TRBJ1-2 | TRBV9 | 17 | -
CANSPRLGQYYGYTF | TRBJ1-2 | TRBV27 | 15 | once
CSRQQGSYEQYF | TRBJ2-7 | TRBV29-1 | 12 | -
CASSYRGEEQYF | TRBJ2-7 | TRBV6-6 | 12 | many
CASSPPDRVAGNTIYF | TRBJ1-3 | TRBV18 | 16 | -
CASNTKSETGYRGYTF | TRBJ1-2 | TRBV6-1 | 16 | many
CASSESGGGTDTQYF | TRBJ2-3 | TRBV10-1 | 15 | -
CSARDAYEQYF | TRBJ2-7 | TRBV20-1 | 11 | many
CASSSARPLSSYNSPLHF | TRBJ1-6 | TRBV6-5 | 18 | few
CAWSRGTGYGYTF | TRBJ1-2 | TRBV30 | 13 | -
CASSIVDSGANVLTF | TRBJ2-6 | TRBV19 | 15 | -
CASSDSLRVGGTQYF | TRBJ2-5 | TRBV6-6 | 15 | -
CSARDRGRGDGGELFF | TRBJ2-2 | TRBV20-1 | 16 | many
CAISAPGTGFYEQYF | TRBJ2-7 | TRBV10-3 | 15 | -